This T cell receptor (beta chain) emerged from a study of identical twins. Study-wide results and limits: Compared with unrelated sharing, twin-shared out-of-frame alpha sequences had more low-probability sequences. Beta clonotypes that were abundant in cord blood contained fewer insertions, a pattern absent from memory repertoires.

MiXCR was run by TCRdb on the 5' RACE reads, yielding one entry per CDR3 protein. The sample carries some 710,000 distinct CDR3 sequences, approximately 6.1% recorded once. About this clonotype itself: Its matching antigen is unknown.

Trimming cost V 3 bases and J 1 base; bases outside gene matches: 6. The CDR3 has 17 residues. CDR1 and CDR2 from the germline V gene are SEHNR and FQNEAQ (reference sequence). The chain has TRBV7-9 and TRBJ2-2; 9 bases map to TRBD2. This receptor was taken from a man aged 18 to 35 in good health. Sequenced sample: naive T cells sorted from blood. As DNA, the CDR3 is TGTGCCAGCAGCTTGCGGGAGGGCCTATGGAACACCGGGGAGCTGTTTTTT. Its protein is CASSLREGLWNTGELFF.